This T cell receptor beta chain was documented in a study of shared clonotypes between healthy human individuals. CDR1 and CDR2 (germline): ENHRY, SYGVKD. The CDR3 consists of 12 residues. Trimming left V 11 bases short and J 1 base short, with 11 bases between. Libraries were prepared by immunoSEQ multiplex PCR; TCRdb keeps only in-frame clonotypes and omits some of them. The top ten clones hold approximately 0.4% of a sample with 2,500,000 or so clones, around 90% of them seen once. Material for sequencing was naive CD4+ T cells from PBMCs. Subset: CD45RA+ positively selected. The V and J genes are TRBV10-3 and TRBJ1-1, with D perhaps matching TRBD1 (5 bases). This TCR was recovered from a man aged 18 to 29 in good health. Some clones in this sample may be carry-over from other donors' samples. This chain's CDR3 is CASCGANTEAFF. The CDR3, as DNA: TGTGCCTCGTGCGGGGCGAACACTGAAGCTTTCTTT.